This entry is about one T cell receptor (beta chain). Its target is not known. At one of its ends the junction is not consistent with the germline gene, which may arise from a read error. This record belongs to a study of response to subunit inactivated influenza vaccine. CDR3 size: 15 residues. CDR1 and CDR2 from the germline V gene are SEHNR and FQNEAQ (reference sequence). TCRdb passed the RT-PCR reads through MiXCR, listing each CDR3 protein once. Among 300,000 to 350,000 distinct CDR3 sequences listed, 20% to 25% were seen once. Findings and limits, study-wide: The authors put forward the suggestion that each seasonal influenza vaccination may bring in only a limited number of new T cells.

The TCR sequence derives from a man aged 50 to 69 who received an inactivated influenza vaccine. The sequenced sample was PBMCs from blood, obtained less than 22 months after vaccination. V and J are TRBV7-9 and TRBJ2-5; D may be TRBD1 or TRBD2 (5 bases each). CDR3: CASSSGIEGLGTEYF. Here the CDR3 DNA reads TGTGCCAGCAGCTCCGGGATTGAGGGTCTAGGGACCGAGTACTTC.